These T cell receptor beta chains were read from a single sample in a study of blood T cells in healthy people across ages. TCRdb ran MiXCR on the 5' RACE reads and lists one entry per CDR3 protein. The sample consists of around 1,900,000 distinct CDR3 sequences, 30% to 40% of them appearing once. Sequencing input: blood. These TCRs come from a human donor in good health. Both conserved end residues are part of each CDR3. The D gene is left open where the match is weak.

V gene	J gene	D gene	CDR3 protein
TRBV6-2/TRBV6-3	-	-	CASSLPGRLNSYEQYF
TRBV9	TRBJ1-2	TRBD1	CASSRERGTGDYGYTF
TRBV27	TRBJ1-2	TRBD1	CASREQGAPNYGYTF
TRBV7-3	TRBJ1-1	-	CASSPRGVMNTEAFF
TRBV10-3	TRBJ2-6	TRBD1	CAISQGQGPGANVLTF
TRBV7-9	TRBJ1-1	-	CASSLGSGINTEAFF
TRBV7-2	TRBJ1-2	-	CASSLPGEVYGYTF
TRBV18	-	-	CASSPLNRDEQYF
TRBV12-3/TRBV12-4	TRBJ1-5	-	CASSFNSNQPQHF
TRBV7-3	TRBJ2-1	-	CARSLMGGGGDEQFF
TRBV6-2/TRBV6-3	TRBJ2-5	-	CASSKIGETQYF
TRBV7-8	TRBJ1-2	-	CASSLAGGVNYGYTF
TRBV7-9	TRBJ2-7	-	CTSSSWEEDEGYEQYF
TRBV20-1	TRBJ2-5	-	CSARGGGGAETQYF
TRBV12-3/TRBV12-4	TRBJ1-2	-	CASSFTGGYYGYTF
TRBV12-3/TRBV12-4	TRBJ2-1	-	CASNFVYNEQFF
TRBV5-6	TRBJ2-6	-	CASSLSRSSGANVLTF
TRBV20-1	TRBJ1-5	TRBD1	CSAGATGGTGVNQPQHF